The present TCR beta chain was sequenced within a study of blood T cell repertoires in COVID-19. Study details: The United States, Italy and Spain provided the acute and convalescent COVID-19 samples. Sources were T cells, B-cell-depleted T cells, or PBMCs; the material itself was cDNA or gDNA.

Original data processing: Amplified reference gene primers provided the basis for estimating nucleated cell counts. Clones were sequenced by immunoSEQ multiplex PCR, and TCRdb holds only the in-frame ones, with some missing. Clone size and V and J calls were adopted from that table, with D and trimming inferred from the DNA. The data contain about 290,000 clones, about nine tenths of them seen just once; the ten biggest clones take up 11%. Patients of the Seattle cohort, enrolled during active infection, were followed longitudinally. This CDR3 region has 13 residues. V was clipped by 3 bases and J by 4 bases, with 9 bases between them.

This sequence originates from a woman aged 25-40 years with COVID-19, enrolled during active disease. The sequenced material came from peripheral blood. The chain uses TRBV12-3 or TRBV12-4 and TRBJ1-2; no firm D call. CDR3 nucleotides: TGTGCCAGCAGTTTCAGGCAAATCTATGGCTACACCTTC. This encodes CASSFRQIYGYTF.